This T cell receptor beta chain originates from a study of T cell changes during pregnancy in multiple sclerosis. Germline values: CDR1 SGHNT, CDR2 YYREEE (reference sequence). V was clipped by 0 bases and J by 8 bases, with 12 bases between them. This CDR3 has 14 amino acids. Only in-frame clones appear in the TCRdb table, and some are missing; sequencing was by immunoSEQ multiplex PCR. Of over 70,000 clones listed, around 94% were seen once; the top ten hold under 0.85%. V and J are TRBV5-4 and TRBJ2-1; maybe TRBD2 (5 bases). Material: peripheral blood, obtained in the third trimester of pregnancy. This sequence was found in a female donor with multiple sclerosis, enrolled in a pregnancy study. The CDR3 here is CASSLGESGYEQFF. In DNA, the CDR3 is TGTGCCAGCAGCTTGGGGGAGAGCGGCTATGAGCAGTTCTTC. Complete variable domain (other parts from reference TRBV5-4 and TRBJ2-1): ETGVTQSPTHLIKTRGQQVTLRCSSQSGHNTVSWYQQALGQGPQFIFQYYREEENGRGNFPPRFSGLQFPNYSSELNVNALELDDSALYLCASSLGESGYEQFFGPGTRLTVL.